The source of this T cell receptor (beta chain) is a study of control samples from healthy donors and cancer patients. This clone was recorded a few times. Sequenced by immunoSEQ multiplex PCR; TCRdb stores in-frame clones only, minus some. The sample carries approximately 100,000 clones, more than 85% recorded once. CDR1 and CDR2 (germline): SGHTA, FQGTGA. V was pared by 5 bases and J by 0 bases, with 18 bases of the junction left unmatched. The CDR3 length is 20 residues. The TCR originated in a man aged 60 to 75 with lung cancer. Sequencing was carried out using PBMCs. The chain carries TRBV7-3 and TRBJ2-1; the match to TRBD2 covers 8 bases. The CDR3 DNA reads TGTGCCAGCAGCCCGGGGTTGGGTAGCGGGGAGGGGATCTCCTACAATGAGCAGTTCTTC. Residues: CASSPGLGSGEGISYNEQFF.